Each of the 18 T cell receptor beta chains below was sequenced from the same sample in a study of CD8 T cells in ankylosing spondylitis. The antigens for these receptors are not known. Regarding the study as a whole: The study identified a TCR beta motif of fewer than 10 highly homologous variants that appeared characteristic of ankylosing spondylitis blood.

MiXCR, run by TCRdb on the 5' RACE reads, gives a single entry per CDR3 protein. The sample lists 750,000 to 850,000 distinct CDR3 sequences, 10% to 15% seen once, with 0.51% in the top ten. The material sequenced was blood, either unsorted or a sorted T cell fraction (not recorded which). Receptors were obtained from a male donor with ankylosing spondylitis.

The chain joins TRBV12-3 or TRBV12-4 to TRBJ2-2, with 13 bases identical to TRBD2. The CDR3 totals 17 residues. The V gene end was trimmed by 3 bases and the J gene end by 3 bases; junction bases not matched to a gene: 4. CDR3 DNA: TGTGCCAGCAGTTTGGTTGGACTAGCGGGAGACACCGGGGAGCTGTTTTTT. This translates into CASSLVGLAGDTGELFF.

The chain couples TRBV7-2 to TRBJ2-7; a weak D match, TRBD1 (6 bases). Deletions cut 1 base from V and 2 bases from J, with 12 bases between. Germline V CDR1 and CDR2: SGHTA, FQGNSA. The CDR3 loop spans 15 amino acids. DNA for the CDR3: TGTGCCAGCAGCTTAGTGGGGGACAACACCTACGAGCAGTACTTC. Translating gives CASSLVGDNTYEQYF.

This clonotype has a handful of counts. The chain combines TRBV5-6 with TRBJ2-5; D is unclear. CDR1 is SGHDT and CDR2 is YYEEEE in the germline V gene. Trimming took off 2 bases at V and 2 bases at J, with 10 bases between the two ends. The CDR3 totals 14 residues. The CDR3 DNA sequence: TGTGCCAGCAGCTTTCGGCCAACGCAAGAGACCCAGTACTTC. It translates to CASSFRPTQETQYF.

This clonotype was found many times. The CDR3 DNA is TGTGCCAGCAGCTTAATAGACAATGAGCAGTTCTTC. Protein: CASSLIDNEQFF. V and J are TRBV7-3 and TRBJ2-1; no firm D call. Trimming cost V 1 base and J 5 bases, with 3 bases left between them. The CDR3 extends over 12 amino acids. CDR1 is SGHTA, CDR2 FQGTGA, per germline.

This clonotype was detected only a few times. This chain uses TRBV5-1 with TRBJ1-5; possible D gene TRBD1, 5 bases. Germline V gene lookup returns CDR1 SGHRS and CDR2 YFSETQ. CDR3 length: 15 amino acids. V was pared by 0 bases and J by 6 bases, with 13 bases between. The CDR3 spells CASSLDSGNGQPQHF. DNA for the CDR3: TGCGCCAGCAGCTTGGATTCAGGGAACGGTCAGCCCCAGCATTTT.

This clonotype was seen only a few times. The chain is built from TRBV20-1 and TRBJ2-7; 10 nucleotides match TRBD2. Germline CDR1 is DFQATT and CDR2 is SNEGSKA (reference sequence). With 3 bases clipped from V and 2 bases from J, the junction kept 4 bases outside the gene matches. The CDR3 sequence is 14 residues long. CDR3 protein: CSARLAGETYEQYF. The CDR3 DNA reads as TGCAGTGCTAGGCTAGCGGGGGAGACCTACGAGCAGTACTTC.

The J gene is TRBJ2-7, the V gene TRBV7-2, with 9 bases lining up with TRBD1. The CDR3 consists of 15 residues. Trimming cost V 5 bases and J 4 bases; bases outside gene matches: 9. Per the germline V gene, CDR1 is SGHTA and CDR2 is FQGNSA. This CDR3 is CASSKSGTGFYEQYF. The CDR3 nucleotides are TGTGCCAGCAGCAAGTCCGGGACAGGGTTTTACGAGCAGTACTTC.

This rearrangement joins TRBV4-2 to TRBJ2-5; a possible D gene is TRBD1 (6 bases). V was pared by 8 bases and J by 5 bases, with 9 bases between. Germline lookup yields CDR1 LGHNA and CDR2 YNFKEQ. The CDR3 contains 11 residues. The CDR3 spells CASGTSETQYF. CDR3 DNA: TGTGCCAGCGGGACAAGCGAGACCCAGTACTTC.

This clonotype appeared a few times. The chain is built from TRBV7-2 and TRBJ2-2; 16 nucleotides line up with TRBD2. The germline V gene has CDR1 SGHTA and CDR2 FQGNSA. The trim removed 0 bases at V and 4 bases at J, leaving 2 bases unmatched. The CDR3 is 18 residues long. DNA of the CDR3: TGTGCCAGCAGCTTAGCAGGGACTAGCGGGAGGGGCACCGGGGAGCTGTTTTTT. The encoded protein is CASSLAGTSGRGTGELFF.

This chain connects TRBV11-1 to TRBJ2-5; TRBD1 is a possible D gene (6 bases). Germline CDR1 reads SGHAT; CDR2 reads FQDESV (reference sequence). V was trimmed by 4 bases and J by 2 bases, leaving 14 bases between them. The CDR3 loop spans 15 amino acids. The CDR3 protein is CASSSPRGFQETQYF. In DNA form, the CDR3 reads TGTGCCAGCAGCTCACCGAGGGGGTTTCAAGAGACCCAGTACTTC.

This clonotype was observed many times. The chain employs TRBV5-1 and TRBJ2-7; D gene uncertain. V was clipped by 1 base and J by 6 bases, with 8 bases between them. The germline V gene has CDR1 SGHRS and CDR2 YFSETQ. The CDR3 is made up of 12 amino acids. Written as DNA, the CDR3 is TGCGCCAGCAGCTTGACCCCCCTCGAGCAGTACTTC. It specifies CASSLTPLEQYF.

The chain uses TRBV20-1 and TRBJ1-1; 8 bases map to TRBD1. With 3 bases clipped from V and 1 base from J, the junction kept 4 bases outside the gene matches. Germline V gene sequence: CDR1 DFQATT, CDR2 SNEGSKA (reference sequence). There are 14 residues in the CDR3. The CDR3 reads CSASQGAPNTEAFF. CDR3 DNA: TGCAGTGCTAGCCAGGGGGCTCCGAACACTGAAGCTTTCTTT.

The CDR3 is CASSPRGTGYYNEQFF. The CDR3 DNA follows: TGTGCCAGCAGTCCCCGTGGGACAGGGTACTACAATGAGCAGTTCTTC. V gene TRBV12-3 or TRBV12-4 combines with J gene TRBJ2-1; the match to TRBD1 covers 9 bases. The length of the CDR3 is 16 residues. The ends lost 5 bases at V and 3 bases at J; junction bases unmatched: 8.

About this clonotype itself: Compared with germline, one end of the junction differs, possibly owing to a read error. The rearrangement joins TRBV7-7 to TRBJ2-4, with a weak D call TRBD2 (5 bases). CDR1 is SSHAT and CDR2 is FNYEAQ in the germline V gene (reference sequence). This CDR3 has 13 amino acids. CDR3: CASSPGRGNIQYF. The CDR3 DNA reads as TGTGCTAGCAGCCCCGGCCGGGGAAACATTCAGTACTTC.

This clonotype was detected only a few times. CDR3 protein: CASSLGLAGGTEQYF. CDR3 in DNA: TGTGCCAGCAGCCTCGGACTAGCGGGGGGGACCGAGCAGTACTTC. The chain carries TRBV7-2 and TRBJ2-7, with 15 bases fitting TRBD2. Germline V gives CDR1 SGHTA, CDR2 FQGNSA. CDR3 length: 15 amino acids. The V gene end was trimmed by 5 bases and the J gene end by 6 bases; junction bases not matched to a gene: 5. Supplemented by reference TRBV7-2 and TRBJ2-7, the full variable domain reads GAGVSQSPSNKVTEKGKDVELRCDPISGHTALYWYRQSLGQGLEFLIYFQGNSAPDKSGLPSDRFSAERTGGSVSTLTIQRTQQEDSAVYLCASSLGLAGGTEQYFGPGTRLTVT.

This clonotype was found many times. For the CDR3, the DNA is TGCGCCAGCAGCTCGTTGACAGGAACGGCGGGAGCTTTCTTT. The encoded protein is CASSSLTGTAGAFF. This sequence joins TRBV5-1 and TRBJ1-1; tentative D call: TRBD1 (6 bases). There are 14 residues in the CDR3. CDR1 SGHRS and CDR2 YFSETQ come from the germline V gene. Trimming shortened V by 3 bases and J by 10 bases, and 19 bases separated the two germline ends.

V gene TRBV28 combines with J gene TRBJ1-2, with 7 nucleotides matching TRBD1. The trim removed 6 bases at V and 8 bases at J, leaving 6 bases unmatched. The V gene's germline CDR1 is MDHEN and CDR2 SYDVKM. The CDR3 length is 12 residues. CDR3 nucleotide sequence: TGTGCCAGCAGGACGACAGGGTTGGGCTACACCTTC. Encoded protein: CASRTTGLGYTF.

This rearrangement joins TRBV7-2 to TRBJ2-3, with unresolved D. Per the germline V gene, CDR1 is SGHTA and CDR2 is FQGNSA. The CDR3 has 17 amino acids. V lost 5 bases and J lost 0, with 18 bases in between. CDR3 protein: CASSRTPSVASTDTQYF. CDR3 DNA: TGTGCCAGCAGCCGTACCCCCAGCGTTGCGAGCACAGATACGCAGTATTTT.